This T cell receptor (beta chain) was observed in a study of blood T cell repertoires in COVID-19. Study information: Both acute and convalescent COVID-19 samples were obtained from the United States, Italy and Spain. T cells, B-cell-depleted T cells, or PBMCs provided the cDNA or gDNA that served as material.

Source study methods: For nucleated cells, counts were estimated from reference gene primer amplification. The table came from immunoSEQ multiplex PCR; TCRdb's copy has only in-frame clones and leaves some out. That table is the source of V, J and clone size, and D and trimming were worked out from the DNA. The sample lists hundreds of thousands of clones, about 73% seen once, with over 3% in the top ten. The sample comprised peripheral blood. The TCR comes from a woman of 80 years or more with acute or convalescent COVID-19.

In DNA, the CDR3 is TGTGCCAGCAGCCCGGGACAGGGGGCCAATCAGCCCCAGCATTTT. Residues: CASSPGQGANQPQHF. V gene TRBV9 combines with J gene TRBJ1-5, with TRBD1 identical over 12 bases. CDR3 length: 15 residues. Germline V gene sequence: CDR1 SGDLS, CDR2 YYNGEE. V shed 4 bases and J 3 bases; nucleotides not matched to a gene: 2.